The 28 T cell receptor beta chains below come from one sample, sequenced in a study of blood T cell repertoires in COVID-19. Repertoires were generated with immunoSEQ multiplex PCR, while TCRdb's copy carries only in-frame clones and drops some. The sample shows under 200,000 clones, 88% of them seen only once. Sequenced: peripheral blood. These receptor sequences come from a young man with active or convalescent COVID-19.

This sequence joins TRBV5-6 and TRBJ1-1, with 10 positions matching TRBD1. The CDR3 covers 18 residues. V shed 2 bases and J 7 bases; nucleotides not matched to a gene: 17. The V gene's germline CDR1 is SGHDT and CDR2 YYEEEE. The CDR3 loop is CASSFLKGTGDLRGEAFF. In DNA, the CDR3 is TGTGCCAGCAGCTTTCTTAAGGGGACAGGGGACCTAAGGGGTGAAGCTTTCTTT.

The chain is built from TRBV11-2 and TRBJ1-1; a weak D match, TRBD1 (5 bases). The CDR3 spans 13 residues. Looked up from germline, CDR1 is SGHAT and CDR2 is FQNNGV. Trimming left V 5 bases short and J 8 bases short, with 15 bases between. This chain's CDR3 is CASSPGGPREAFF. The DNA of the CDR3 is TGTGCCAGCAGCCCGGGGGGTCCACGGGAAGCTTTCTTT.

V usage is TRBV5-6 and J usage is TRBJ2-7; 11 bases agree with TRBD1. J was trimmed by 12 bases and V by 0 bases; bases with no gene match: 11. The germline gives CDR1 SGHDT, CDR2 YYEEEE. The CDR3 is made up of 15 amino acids. The CDR3 region is CASSLGPRDRGERYF. The CDR3 DNA reads TGTGCCAGCAGCTTGGGGCCCCGGGACAGGGGGGAAAGGTACTTC.

The V and J genes are TRBV20-1 and TRBJ1-2; no firm D call. Looked up from germline, CDR1 is DFQATT and CDR2 is SNEGSKA (reference sequence). The germline V and J ends were trimmed by 6 bases and 2 bases, with 16 bases remaining between them. The CDR3 contains 14 residues. The CDR3 DNA is TGCAGTGCGAGTAGCCAGGCGGGGAACTATGGCTACACCTTC. Translated: CSASSQAGNYGYTF.

Written as DNA, the CDR3 is TGTGCCAGCAGCTTGGGGGGGCGCGAGGATGAAGCTTTCTTT. It encodes CASSLGGREDEAFF. V usage is TRBV5-4 and J usage is TRBJ1-1, with a weak D call TRBD1 (6 bases). There are 14 residues in the CDR3. Trimming left V 0 bases short and J 7 bases short, with 13 bases between. Germline lookup yields CDR1 SGHNT and CDR2 YYREEE (reference sequence).

The gene calls are TRBV19 and TRBJ1-2; D uncertain. The CDR3 length is 13 residues. Trimming cost V 3 bases and J 1 base, with 6 bases left between them. From germline, CDR1 is LNHDA and CDR2 SQIVND (reference sequence). As DNA, the CDR3 is TGTGCCAGTAGTATGGGCGATAACTATGGCTACACCTTC. This sequence encodes CASSMGDNYGYTF.

The chain is built from TRBV11-3 and TRBJ2-2; possible D gene TRBD1, 5 bases. CDR1 and CDR2 from the germline V gene are SGHNT and YENEEA. The CDR3 consists of 14 residues. The V and J ends lost 4 bases and 6 bases respectively, with 12 bases between them. The CDR3 coding sequence is TGTGCCAGCAGCTCTAGGTCAGGGTCCGGGGAGCTGTTTTTT. Translated: CASSSRSGSGELFF.

The chain combines TRBV29-1 with TRBJ2-7, with a tentative D call TRBD1 (6 bases). The germline CDR1 and CDR2 sequences are SQVTM and ANQGSEA. The V and J ends lost 6 bases and 2 bases respectively, with 23 bases between them. The CDR3 is made up of 16 amino acids. CDR3 DNA: TGCAGCGTCGCCGGGGACAATTGGAGTGTCGCCTACGAGCAGTACTTC. As protein: CSVAGDNWSVAYEQYF.

V and J are TRBV7-2 and TRBJ2-7; perhaps TRBD1 as D (6 bases). The germline V gene encodes CDR1 SGHTA and CDR2 FQGNSA. This CDR3 has 14 residues. Trimming stripped 1 base from V and 3 bases from J, with 10 bases between. CDR3 amino acids: CASSLGQGNYEQYF. CDR3 DNA: TGTGCCAGCAGCTTAGGCCAGGGGAACTACGAGCAGTACTTC.

The J gene is TRBJ2-3, the V gene TRBV6-2 or TRBV6-3, with 8 bases aligning to TRBD2. The CDR3 is made up of 16 amino acids. The germline gives CDR1 MNHEY, CDR2 SVGEGT. After removal of 6 bases from V and 1 base from J, the junction contained 9 bases not matched to a gene. For the CDR3, the DNA is TGTGCCAGCAGCCCTAACTTCGGGGGGGGCACAGATACGCAGTATTTT. Encoded protein: CASSPNFGGGTDTQYF.

This sequence joins TRBV5-6 and TRBJ1-5; D remains unclear. The ends were cut back, 1 base at V and 1 base at J, with 9 bases in the middle. This CDR3 spans 15 amino acids. The germline V gene encodes CDR1 SGHDT and CDR2 YYEEEE. In DNA form, the CDR3 reads TGTGCCAGCAGCTTGTGGGTGAGGAGCAATCAGCCCCAGCATTTT. Its translation: CASSLWVRSNQPQHF.

This clone was detected a few times. V gene TRBV3-1 (or the pseudogene TRBV3-2) combines with J gene TRBJ2-3; D might be TRBD2 (6 bases). CDR3 length: 15 residues. V shed 3 bases and J shed 0 bases, with 10 bases lying between them. Germline V gives CDR1 LGHDT, CDR2 YNNKEL (reference sequence). This CDR3 reads CASSHTSPSTDTQYF. The CDR3 DNA reads TGTGCCAGCAGCCACACTAGCCCAAGCACAGATACGCAGTATTTT.

The chain uses TRBV6-2 or TRBV6-3 and TRBJ1-2; D is possibly TRBD1 (6 bases). V was shortened by 6 bases and J by 2 bases, with 10 bases between the two germline ends. The CDR3 extends over 13 amino acids. Per germline, CDR1 MNHEY and CDR2 SVGEGT. CDR3 loop: CASSLDRNYGYTF. The CDR3 DNA follows: TGTGCCAGCAGCCTTGACAGGAACTATGGCTACACCTTC.

The chain links TRBV5-1 to TRBJ1-1; TRBD1 matches at 7 bases. This CDR3 comprises 14 residues. Germline V gene lookup returns CDR1 SGHRS and CDR2 YFSETQ. V lost 5 bases to trimming and J lost 0 bases; unmatched junction nucleotides: 4. DNA of the CDR3: TGCGCCAGCAGGGACAGGACAATGAACACTGAAGCTTTCTTT. It yields the protein CASRDRTMNTEAFF.

The chain couples TRBV6-5 to TRBJ1-1; weak D call: TRBD1 (6 bases). V gave up 8 bases and J gave up 2 bases, with 18 bases separating them. This CDR3 has 15 residues. The germline V gene has CDR1 MNHEY and CDR2 SVGAGI. The CDR3 is CASDATGESNTEAFF. The CDR3 nucleotides read TGTGCCAGCGACGCGACAGGAGAAAGTAACACTGAAGCTTTCTTT.

The J gene is TRBJ2-5, the V gene TRBV5-4, with unresolved D. V was cut by 6 bases and J by 6 bases, with 27 bases left in between. The CDR3 is made up of 17 amino acids. Germline V gene lookup returns CDR1 SGHNT and CDR2 YYREEE (reference sequence). The chain's CDR3 is CASKPADSHFVPQTQYF. The CDR3 nucleotides are TGTGCCAGCAAACCTGCAGACTCTCATTTCGTTCCTCAGACCCAGTACTTC.

The chain has TRBV2 and TRBJ1-2; TRBD1 aligns across 10 bases. Per the germline V gene, CDR1 is SNHLY and CDR2 is FYNNEI. The J segment lost 6 bases and the V segment lost 4 bases, leaving 5 bases of the junction unmatched. The CDR3 consists of 14 residues. CDR3 loop: CASSATGGWNGYTF. The CDR3 region has the DNA TGTGCCAGCAGTGCGACAGGGGGCTGGAATGGCTACACCTTC.

The gene calls are TRBV30 and TRBJ1-1; D is unclear. CDR1 and CDR2 (germline): GTSNPN, SVGIG (reference sequence). V shed 2 bases and J shed 3 bases, with 10 bases lying between them. The CDR3 contains 13 residues. The CDR3 DNA reads TGTGCCTGGAGTCTCAGACAAGACACTGAAGCTTTCTTT. It translates to CAWSLRQDTEAFF. The variable domain in full, with the rest retrieved from reference TRBV30 and TRBJ1-1, is SQTIHQWPATLVQPVGSPLSLECTVEGTSNPNLYWYRQAAGRGLQLLFYSVGIGQISSEVPQNLSASRPQDRQFILSSKKLLLSDSGFYLCAWSLRQDTEAFFGQGTRLTVV.

The V call is TRBV11-2, the J call TRBJ2-2; TRBD2 matches 8 bases. With 5 bases clipped from V and 1 base from J, the junction kept 3 bases outside the gene matches. The CDR3 runs 15 residues. Germline V gives CDR1 SGHAT, CDR2 FQNNGV. CDR3 in amino acids: CASSPLAVNTGELFF. The CDR3 nucleotides read TGTGCCAGCAGCCCACTAGCGGTGAACACCGGGGAGCTGTTTTTT.

This clone was seen only a few times. CDR3 protein: CASTVTLGEKLFF. The CDR3 nucleotides are TGTGCCAGCACGGTGACTTTGGGTGAAAAACTGTTTTTT. V usage is TRBV2 and J usage is TRBJ1-4; D gene uncertain. Trimming left V 7 bases short and J 7 bases short, with 13 bases between. The germline V gene has CDR1 SNHLY and CDR2 FYNNEI. The CDR3 has 13 residues. Full variable domain (missing parts from reference TRBV2 and TRBJ1-4): EPEVTQTPSHQVTQMGQEVILRCVPISNHLYFYWYRQILGQKVEFLVSFYNNEISEKSEIFDDQFSVERPDGSNFTLKIRSTKLEDSAMYFCASTVTLGEKLFFGSGTQLSVL.

The chain combines TRBV2 with TRBJ1-2; 12 nucleotides agree with TRBD1. Germline V gene data show CDR1 as SNHLY and CDR2 as FYNNEI. J lost 5 bases, V lost 6 bases, and 4 bases had no gene match. This CDR3 comprises 14 residues. Here the CDR3 reads CASSGTGGAYGYTF. The CDR3 DNA follows: TGTGCCAGCAGCGGGACAGGGGGCGCGTATGGCTACACCTTC.

The rearrangement joins TRBV15 to TRBJ1-4, with 7 nucleotides matching TRBD1. CDR1 and CDR2 (germline): LNHNV, YYDKDF (reference sequence). This CDR3 has 14 amino acids. After removal of 9 bases from V and 6 bases from J, the junction contained 10 bases not matched to a gene. The CDR3 reads CATKIDREHEKLFF. The CDR3 DNA follows: TGTGCCACTAAGATAGACAGGGAGCATGAAAAACTGTTTTTT. Complete variable domain (other parts from reference TRBV15 and TRBJ1-4): DAMVIQNPRYQVTQFGKPVTLSCSQTLNHNVMYWYQQKSSQAPKLLFHYYDKDFNNEADTPDNFQSRRPNTSFCFLDIRSPGLGDTAMYLCATKIDREHEKLFFGSGTQLSVL.

The DNA of the CDR3 is TGCGCCAGCAGCCAAGAAACACGGGGGTATGGCTACACCTTC. Protein product: CASSQETRGYGYTF. The chain is built from TRBV4-3 and TRBJ1-2; a possible D gene is TRBD1 (5 bases). CDR1 and CDR2 from the germline V gene are LGHNA and YSLEER. V shed 0 bases and J shed 5 bases, with 10 bases lying between them. CDR3 length equals 14 residues.

This chain connects TRBV2 to TRBJ1-3, with D possibly being TRBD1 (5 bases). Germline V gives CDR1 SNHLY, CDR2 FYNNEI. The CDR3 is made up of 15 amino acids. V lost 7 bases and J 0 bases, leaving 13 bases between the germline ends. Here the CDR3 DNA reads TGTGCCAGCAACCACCCAGGGATCTCTGGAAACACCATATATTTT. As protein: CASNHPGISGNTIYF.

V usage is TRBV7-6 and J usage is TRBJ2-2; D is possibly TRBD2 (5 bases). The V gene's germline CDR1 is SGHVS and CDR2 FNYEAQ. The CDR3 consists of 16 residues. Trimming removed 1 base from V and 4 bases from J, with 13 bases in between. The chain's CDR3 is CASSLGGFVSTGELFF. For the CDR3, the DNA is TGTGCCAGCAGCTTAGGAGGGTTCGTGAGCACCGGGGAGCTGTTTTTT.

This clone was picked up a small number of times. The chain uses TRBV5-1 and TRBJ2-2; D call uncertain. CDR1 SGHRS and CDR2 YFSETQ come from the germline V gene. Trimming cost V 0 bases and J 4 bases, with 7 bases left between them. The CDR3 extends over 14 amino acids. The CDR3, as DNA: TGCGCCAGCAGCTTGGCAAGAGGCACCGGGGAGCTGTTTTTT. Its translation: CASSLARGTGELFF.

The chain recombines TRBV28 with TRBJ2-1; 10 bases line up with TRBD2. The CDR3 consists of 17 residues. Germline trimming cut 5 bases from V and 7 bases from J; bases unmatched to any gene: 14. Germline-derived CDR1 and CDR2 are MDHEN and SYDVKM. In nucleotides, the CDR3 is TGTGCCAGCAGTACACCCGAACTAGCGGGACTTCGTAATGAGCAGTTCTTC. This gives the protein CASSTPELAGLRNEQFF.

The rearrangement joins TRBV3-1 (or the pseudogene TRBV3-2) to TRBJ1-3; D unresolved. V was clipped by 3 bases and J by 2 bases, with 8 bases between them. Germline CDR1 is LGHDT and CDR2 is YNNKEL (reference sequence). The CDR3 is made up of 14 amino acids. This CDR3 is CASSQGHTGNTIYF. The CDR3 region has the DNA TGTGCCAGCAGCCAGGGCCATACTGGAAACACCATATATTTT.